The entry that follows covers one TCR beta chain sequence. In the authors' workflow: Quantification of nucleated cells was approximated via reference gene primer amplification. Assay: immunoSEQ multiplex PCR; the TCRdb copy retains only in-frame clones and omits some. The V and J calls and clone size come from that table; D and trimming were worked out from the DNA. The sample includes around 280,000 clones, more than 75% of them seen just once. This sample was included in a study of blood T cell repertoires in COVID-19. In the study overall: Donors in the United States, Italy and Spain gave samples during acute or convalescent COVID-19. The cDNA or gDNA used as material had been derived from T cells, B-cell-depleted T cells, or PBMCs.

This CDR3 has 15 amino acids. V dropped 5 bases and J dropped 4 bases, with 12 bases sitting between them. CDR1 SGHTA and CDR2 FQGNSA come from the germline V gene. The receptor was derived from a woman aged 30 to 39 who had recovered from COVID-19. The sequenced sample was peripheral blood. This chain links TRBV7-2 with TRBJ2-6, with D unclear. Written as DNA, the CDR3 is TGTGCCAGCAGCCTAAATCGGGTAGGGGCCAACGTCCTGACTTTC. Amino acids: CASSLNRVGANVLTF.